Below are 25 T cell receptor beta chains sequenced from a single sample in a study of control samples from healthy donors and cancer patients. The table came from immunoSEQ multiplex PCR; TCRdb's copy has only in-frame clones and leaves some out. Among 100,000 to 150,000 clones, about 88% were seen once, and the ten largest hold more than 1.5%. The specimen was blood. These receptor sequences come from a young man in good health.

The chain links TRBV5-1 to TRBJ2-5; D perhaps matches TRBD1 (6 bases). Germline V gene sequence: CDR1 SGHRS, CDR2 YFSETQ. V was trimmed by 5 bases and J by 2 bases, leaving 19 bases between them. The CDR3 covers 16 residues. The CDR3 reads CASRLVPSGTQETQYF. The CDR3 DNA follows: TGCGCCAGCAGGCTGGTCCCTTCCGGGACACAAGAGACCCAGTACTTC. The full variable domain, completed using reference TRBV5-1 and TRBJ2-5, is KAGVTQTPRYLIKTRGQQVTLSCSPISGHRSVSWYQQTPGQGLQFLFEYFSETQRNKGNFPGRFSGRQFSNSRSEMNVSTLELGDSALYLCASRLVPSGTQETQYFGPGTRLLVL.

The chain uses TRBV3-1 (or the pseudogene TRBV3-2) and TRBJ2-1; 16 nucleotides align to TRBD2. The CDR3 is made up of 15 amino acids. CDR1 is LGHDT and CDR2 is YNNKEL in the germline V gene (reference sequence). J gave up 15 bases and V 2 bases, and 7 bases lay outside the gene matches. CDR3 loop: CASSQRGLAGGEGFF. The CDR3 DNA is TGTGCCAGCAGCCAACGGGGACTAGCGGGAGGGGAGGGGTTCTTC.

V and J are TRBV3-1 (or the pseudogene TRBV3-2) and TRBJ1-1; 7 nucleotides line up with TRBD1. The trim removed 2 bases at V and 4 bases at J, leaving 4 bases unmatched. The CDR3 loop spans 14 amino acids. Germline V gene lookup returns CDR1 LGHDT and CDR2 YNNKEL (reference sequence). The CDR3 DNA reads TGTGCCAGCAGCCAAAGACAGGGAGTCACTGAAGCTTTCTTT. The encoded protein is CASSQRQGVTEAFF.

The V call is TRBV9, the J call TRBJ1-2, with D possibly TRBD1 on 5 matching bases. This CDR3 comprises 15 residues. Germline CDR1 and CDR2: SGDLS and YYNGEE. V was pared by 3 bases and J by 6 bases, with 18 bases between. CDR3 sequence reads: CASSASAGVLDGYTF. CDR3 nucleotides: TGTGCCAGCAGCGCCTCAGCGGGGGTGTTGGATGGCTACACCTTC.

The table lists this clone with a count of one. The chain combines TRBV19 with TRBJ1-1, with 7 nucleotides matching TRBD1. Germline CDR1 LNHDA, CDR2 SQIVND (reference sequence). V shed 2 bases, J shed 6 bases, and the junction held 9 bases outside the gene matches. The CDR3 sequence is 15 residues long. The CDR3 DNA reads TGTGCCAGTAGTATAAAAAACAACAGGGGTTCTGAAGCTTTCTTT. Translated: CASSIKNNRGSEAFF.

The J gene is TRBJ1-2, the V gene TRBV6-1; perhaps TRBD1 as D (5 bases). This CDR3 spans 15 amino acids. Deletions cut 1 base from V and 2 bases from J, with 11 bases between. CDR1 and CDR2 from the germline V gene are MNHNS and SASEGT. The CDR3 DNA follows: TGTGCCAGCAGTGAAGAGAGGGGACGGAACTATGGCTACACCTTC. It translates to CASSEERGRNYGYTF.

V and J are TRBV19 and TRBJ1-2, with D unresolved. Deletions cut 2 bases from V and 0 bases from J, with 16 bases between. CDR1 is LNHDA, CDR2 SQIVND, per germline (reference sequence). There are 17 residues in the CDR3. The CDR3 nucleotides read TGTGCCAGTAGTATATCCGGGGAACCTACCGCTAACTATGGCTACACCTTC. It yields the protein CASSISGEPTANYGYTF. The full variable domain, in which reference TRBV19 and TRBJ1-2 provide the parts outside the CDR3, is DGGITQSPKYLFRKEGQNVTLSCEQNLNHDAMYWYRQDPGQGLRLIYYSQIVNDFQKGDIAEGYSVSREKKESFPLTVTSAQKNPTAFYLCASSISGEPTANYGYTFGSGTRLTVV.

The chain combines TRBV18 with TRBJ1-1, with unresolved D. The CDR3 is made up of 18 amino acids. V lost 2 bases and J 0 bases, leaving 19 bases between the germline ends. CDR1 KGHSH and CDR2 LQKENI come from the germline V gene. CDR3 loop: CASSPTTRTVGMNTEAFF. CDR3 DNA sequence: TGTGCCAGCTCACCAACTACCCGAACTGTGGGGATGAACACTGAAGCTTTCTTT.

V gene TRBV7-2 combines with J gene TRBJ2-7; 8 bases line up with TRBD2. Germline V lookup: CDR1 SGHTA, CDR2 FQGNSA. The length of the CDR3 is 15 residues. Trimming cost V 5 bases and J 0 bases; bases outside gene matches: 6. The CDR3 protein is CASSPGGVSSYEQYF. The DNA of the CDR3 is TGTGCCAGCAGCCCGGGGGGGGTGAGCTCCTACGAGCAGTACTTC.

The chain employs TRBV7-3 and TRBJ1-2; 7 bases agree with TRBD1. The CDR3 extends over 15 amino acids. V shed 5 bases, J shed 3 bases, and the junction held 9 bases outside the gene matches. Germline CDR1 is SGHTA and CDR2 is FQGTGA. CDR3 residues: CASSPSPDRDYGYTF. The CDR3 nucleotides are TGTGCCAGCAGCCCCTCGCCTGACAGGGACTATGGCTACACCTTC.

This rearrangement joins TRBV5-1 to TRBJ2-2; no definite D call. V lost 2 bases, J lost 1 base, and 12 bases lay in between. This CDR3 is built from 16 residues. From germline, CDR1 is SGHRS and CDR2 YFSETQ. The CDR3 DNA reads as TGCGCCAGCAGCTTAAATTCAATCGAGAACACCGGGGAGCTGTTTTTT. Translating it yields CASSLNSIENTGELFF.

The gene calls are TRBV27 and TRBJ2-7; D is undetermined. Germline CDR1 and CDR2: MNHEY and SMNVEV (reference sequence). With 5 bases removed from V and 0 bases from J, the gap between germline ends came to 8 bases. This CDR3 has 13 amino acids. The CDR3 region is CASSPRASYEQYF. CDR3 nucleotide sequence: TGTGCCAGCAGTCCACGGGCCTCCTACGAGCAGTACTTC.

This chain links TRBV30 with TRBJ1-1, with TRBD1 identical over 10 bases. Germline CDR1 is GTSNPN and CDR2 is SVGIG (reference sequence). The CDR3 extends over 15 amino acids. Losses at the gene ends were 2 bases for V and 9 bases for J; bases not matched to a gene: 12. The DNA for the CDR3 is TGTGCCTGGAGTTCGACAGGGACAGGGGAGGGGAAAGCTTTCTTT. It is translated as CAWSSTGTGEGKAFF.

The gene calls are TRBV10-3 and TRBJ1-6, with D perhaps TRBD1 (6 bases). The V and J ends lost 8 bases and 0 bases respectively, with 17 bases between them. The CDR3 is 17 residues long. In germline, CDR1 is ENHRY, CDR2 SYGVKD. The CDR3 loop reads CAIAATTGSSYNSPLHF. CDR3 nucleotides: TGTGCCATCGCAGCAACGACAGGCAGCTCCTATAATTCACCCCTCCACTTT.

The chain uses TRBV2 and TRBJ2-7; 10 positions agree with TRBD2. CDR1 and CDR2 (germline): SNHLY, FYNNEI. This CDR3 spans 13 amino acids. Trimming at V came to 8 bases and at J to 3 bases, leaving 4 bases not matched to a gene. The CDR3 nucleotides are TGTGCCAGCTTTTCTAGCGGGGGCTACGAGCAGTACTTC. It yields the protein CASFSSGGYEQYF.

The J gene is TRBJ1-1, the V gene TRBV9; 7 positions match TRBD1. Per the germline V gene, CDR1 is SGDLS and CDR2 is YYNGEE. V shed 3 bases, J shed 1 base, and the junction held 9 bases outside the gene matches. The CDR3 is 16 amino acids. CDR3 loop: CASSARDRAENTEAFF. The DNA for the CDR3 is TGTGCCAGCAGCGCGAGAGACAGGGCGGAGAACACTGAAGCTTTCTTT.

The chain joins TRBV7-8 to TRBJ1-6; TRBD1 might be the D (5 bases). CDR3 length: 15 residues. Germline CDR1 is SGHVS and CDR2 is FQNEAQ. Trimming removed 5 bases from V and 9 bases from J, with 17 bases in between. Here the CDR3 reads CASSPGGARSSPLHF. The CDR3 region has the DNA TGTGCCAGCAGCCCAGGTGGGGCGAGGAGTTCACCCCTCCACTTT.

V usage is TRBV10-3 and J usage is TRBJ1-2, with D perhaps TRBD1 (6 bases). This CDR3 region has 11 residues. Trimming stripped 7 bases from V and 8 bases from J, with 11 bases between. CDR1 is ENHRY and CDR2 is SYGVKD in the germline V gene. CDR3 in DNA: TGTGCCATCAAGGCGGGGGGCGGCTACACCTTC. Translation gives CAIKAGGGYTF.

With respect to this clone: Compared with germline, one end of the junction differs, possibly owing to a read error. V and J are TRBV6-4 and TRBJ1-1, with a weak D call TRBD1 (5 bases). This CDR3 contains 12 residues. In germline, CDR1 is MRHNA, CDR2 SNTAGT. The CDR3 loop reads CASRDRNTEAFF. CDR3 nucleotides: TGTGCCAGCCGTGACAGGAACACTGAAGCTTTCTTT.

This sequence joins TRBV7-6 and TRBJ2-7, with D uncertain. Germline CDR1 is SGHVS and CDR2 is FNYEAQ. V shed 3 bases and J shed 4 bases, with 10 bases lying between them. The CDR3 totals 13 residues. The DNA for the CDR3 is TGTGCCAGCAGCTTTTCAGAAAATTACGAGCAGTACTTC. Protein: CASSFSENYEQYF. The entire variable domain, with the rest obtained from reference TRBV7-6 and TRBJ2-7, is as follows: GAGVSQSPRYKVTKRGQDVALRCDPISGHVSLYWYRQALGQGPEFLTYFNYEAQQDKSGLPNDRFSAERPEGSISTLTIQRTEQRDSAMYRCASSFSENYEQYFGPGTRLTVT.

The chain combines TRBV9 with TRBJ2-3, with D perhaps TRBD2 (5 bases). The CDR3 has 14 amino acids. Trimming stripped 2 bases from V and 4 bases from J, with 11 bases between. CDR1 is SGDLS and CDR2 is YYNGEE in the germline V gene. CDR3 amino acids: CASSVSAEADTQYF. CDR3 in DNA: TGTGCCAGCAGCGTCTCAGCGGAAGCAGATACGCAGTATTTT.

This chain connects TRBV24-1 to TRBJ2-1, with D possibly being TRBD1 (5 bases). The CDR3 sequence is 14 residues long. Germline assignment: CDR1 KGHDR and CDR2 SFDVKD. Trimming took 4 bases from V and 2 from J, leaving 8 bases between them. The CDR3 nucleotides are TGTGCCACCAGTGACCCGACAGCCTACAATGAGCAGTTCTTC. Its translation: CATSDPTAYNEQFF.

The CDR3 here is CASSTGAGANVLTF. Written as DNA, the CDR3 is TGTGCCAGCAGTACAGGGGCTGGGGCCAACGTCCTGACTTTC. The chain recombines TRBV6-2 or TRBV6-3 with TRBJ2-6; 7 nucleotides match TRBD1. This CDR3 region has 14 residues. Germline lookup yields CDR1 MNHEY and CDR2 SVGEGT. V lost 5 bases and J lost 2; bases outside the gene matches: 0.

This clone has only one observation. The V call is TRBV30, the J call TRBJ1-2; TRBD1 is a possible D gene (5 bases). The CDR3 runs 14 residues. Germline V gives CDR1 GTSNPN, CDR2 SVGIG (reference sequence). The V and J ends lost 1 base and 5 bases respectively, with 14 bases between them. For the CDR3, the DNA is TGTGCCTGGAGTGAAAGGAGGGGATGGTATGGCTACACCTTC. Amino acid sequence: CAWSERRGWYGYTF.

The CDR3 here is CASSLNSGNTIYF. DNA for the CDR3: TGTGCCAGCAGCTTGAACTCTGGAAACACCATATATTTT. V gene TRBV6-5 combines with J gene TRBJ1-3; the D is unclear. This CDR3 contains 13 residues. CDR1 MNHEY and CDR2 SVGAGI come from the germline V gene. The V end was cut by 6 bases, the J end by 0 bases, with 6 bases between.